This is a list of T cell receptor beta chains from one sample in a study of CD8+CD57+ T cells in acquired aplastic anemia. TCRdb re-called the reads with MiXCR, one entry per CDR3 protein. Found here are 450,000 to 600,000 distinct CDR3 sequences, around 32% of them singletons; the top ten hold about 0.8%. Sequenced input: sorted CD4+, CD8+, or CD8+CD57+ T cells (not recorded which) from PBMCs. The receptors originated from a human donor with aplastic anemia. The CDR3 runs from the conserved cysteine through the conserved F or W. The D gene is left open where the match is weak. Clone size is not always given. Where it is, it says once, few, many or a class for expanded clones.

J gene: TRBJ1-4
D gene: TRBD1
V gene: TRBV19
clone size: few
CDR3 protein: CASSPPGQGEGKLFF
CDR3 DNA: TGTGCCAGTAGTCCCCCGGGACAGGGAGAGGGAAAACTGTTTTTT

J gene: TRBJ1-3
D gene: .
V gene: TRBV20-1
clone size: many
CDR3 protein: CSARDGRDGNTIYF
CDR3 DNA: TGCAGTGCTAGAGACGGGAGGGATGGAAACACCATATATTTT

J gene: TRBJ1-5
D gene: TRBD1
V gene: TRBV2
clone size: many
CDR3 protein: CASSRQGISNQPQHF
CDR3 DNA: TGTGCCAGCAGTCGACAGGGAATTAGCAATCAGCCCCAGCATTTT

J gene: TRBJ2-5
D gene: TRBD2
V gene: TRBV7-9
clone size: many
CDR3 protein: CASSTRLAQETQYF
CDR3 DNA: TGTGCCAGCAGCACGCGACTAGCCCAAGAGACCCAGTACTTC

J gene: TRBJ2-7
D gene: .
V gene: TRBV7-2
clone size: .
CDR3 protein: CASSLGRDPEQYF
CDR3 DNA: TGTGCCAGCAGCTTAGGTCGGGATCCCGAGCAGTACTTC

J gene: TRBJ2-3
D gene: TRBD2
V gene: TRBV15
clone size: .
CDR3 protein: CATSRGAGGVTDAQYF
CDR3 DNA: TGTGCCACCAGCAGAGGGGCGGGGGGAGTGACAGATGCGCAGTATTTT

J gene: TRBJ2-7
D gene: TRBD1
V gene: TRBV30
clone size: few
CDR3 protein: CAWSRTGLGRDEQYF
CDR3 DNA: TGTGCCTGGAGTCGGACAGGGCTTGGGCGGGACGAGCAGTACTTC

J gene: TRBJ2-3
D gene: TRBD2
V gene: TRBV19
clone size: .
CDR3 protein: CASSGLAGVVDTQYF
CDR3 DNA: TGTGCCAGTAGTGGACTAGCGGGAGTAGTAGATACGCAGTATTTT

J gene: TRBJ1-1
D gene: .
V gene: TRBV7-2
clone size: .
CDR3 protein: CASSPGLGFTEAFF
CDR3 DNA: TGTGCCAGCAGCCCAGGGCTAGGGTTCACTGAAGCTTTCTTT

J gene: TRBJ2-7
D gene: .
V gene: TRBV20-1
clone size: many
CDR3 protein: CSAPTVTYEQYF
CDR3 DNA: TGCAGTGCGCCGACCGTAACCTACGAGCAGTACTTC

J gene: TRBJ2-7
D gene: TRBD1
V gene: TRBV20-1
clone size: few
CDR3 protein: CSARAYSTGTGVSYEQYF
CDR3 DNA: TGCAGTGCTAGAGCCTATTCAACCGGGACAGGGGTCTCCTACGAGCAGTACTTC

J gene: TRBJ1-1
D gene: .
V gene: TRBV7-2
clone size: few
CDR3 protein: CASRPRTQSTEAFF
CDR3 DNA: TGTGCCAGCAGACCCCGGACACAGAGCACTGAAGCTTTCTTT

J gene: TRBJ1-4
D gene: .
V gene: TRBV2
clone size: many
CDR3 protein: CASGAETASNEKLFF
CDR3 DNA: TGTGCCAGCGGGGCAGAGACGGCGTCTAATGAAAAACTGTTTTTT

J gene: TRBJ2-7
D gene: TRBD2
V gene: TRBV10-3
clone size: .
CDR3 protein: CAIRTSGRGSYEQYF
CDR3 DNA: TGTGCCATCCGAACTAGCGGGAGGGGGTCCTACGAGCAGTACTTC

J gene: TRBJ2-7
D gene: .
V gene: TRBV29-1
clone size: .
CDR3 protein: CSVGLPGSSYEQYF
CDR3 DNA: TGCAGCGTTGGCCTGCCGGGGAGCTCCTACGAGCAGTACTTC

J gene: TRBJ1-5
D gene: TRBD1
V gene: TRBV28
clone size: .
CDR3 protein: CASSLPRGSSNQPQHF
CDR3 DNA: TGTGCCAGCAGCCTCCCCAGGGGGAGTAGCAATCAGCCCCAGCATTTT

J gene: TRBJ2-5
D gene: TRBD2
V gene: TRBV5-1
clone size: .
CDR3 protein: CASSQTSGEPRTQYF
CDR3 DNA: TGCGCCAGCAGCCAGACTAGCGGGGAACCAAGGACCCAGTACTTC

J gene: TRBJ2-1
D gene: TRBD2
V gene: TRBV9
clone size: few
CDR3 protein: CASSPRRLAGNYNEQFF
CDR3 DNA: TGTGCCAGCAGCCCCCGTAGGCTAGCGGGGAACTACAATGAGCAGTTCTTC

J gene: TRBJ2-7
D gene: .
V gene: TRBV15
clone size: many
CDR3 protein: CATSRDLGDHVF
CDR3 DNA: TGTGCCACCAGCAGAGATCTAGGGGACCATGTCTTC

J gene: TRBJ1-2
D gene: TRBD1
V gene: TRBV19
clone size: many
CDR3 protein: CASSMGQANYGYTF
CDR3 DNA: TGTGCCAGTAGTATGGGACAGGCTAACTATGGCTACACCTTC

J gene: TRBJ1-3
D gene: .
V gene: TRBV18
clone size: .
CDR3 protein: CASSPLLGRRSGNTIYF
CDR3 DNA: TGTGCCAGCTCACCACTGCTGGGCAGACGCTCTGGAAACACCATATATTTT

J gene: TRBJ2-7
D gene: TRBD1
V gene: TRBV15
clone size: .
CDR3 protein: CATSRGDSLGEQYF
CDR3 DNA: TGTGCCACCAGCAGAGGGGACAGTTTGGGCGAGCAGTACTTC

J gene: TRBJ2-5
D gene: TRBD2
V gene: TRBV12-3/TRBV12-4
clone size: .
CDR3 protein: CASTLGKPGLEVVETQYF
CDR3 DNA: TGTGCCAGCACCTTGGGGAAACCGGGACTAGAGGTGGTGGAGACCCAGTACTTC

J gene: TRBJ1-1
D gene: .
V gene: TRBV7-9
clone size: .
CDR3 protein: CASSFSRGRTEAFF
CDR3 DNA: TGTGCCAGCAGCTTTTCTCGTGGGAGGACTGAAGCTTTCTTT

J gene: TRBJ1-5
D gene: TRBD1
V gene: TRBV19
clone size: .
CDR3 protein: CASASSGTVSNQPQHF
CDR3 DNA: TGTGCCAGTGCAAGCTCCGGGACAGTAAGCAATCAGCCCCAGCATTTT

J gene: TRBJ2-1
D gene: .
V gene: TRBV5-1
clone size: .
CDR3 protein: CASSLTSGNLGNEQFF
CDR3 DNA: TGCGCCAGCAGCTTAACCAGCGGAAACCTGGGCAATGAGCAGTTCTTC

J gene: TRBJ2-7
D gene: .
V gene: TRBV12-3/TRBV12-4
clone size: many
CDR3 protein: CASSLFTYEQYF
CDR3 DNA: TGTGCCAGCAGCCTTTTTACCTACGAGCAGTACTTC

J gene: TRBJ1-5
D gene: .
V gene: TRBV20-1
clone size: many
CDR3 protein: CSVGRYNQPQHF
CDR3 DNA: TGCAGTGTGGGCAGGTACAATCAGCCCCAGCATTTT

J gene: TRBJ1-2
D gene: TRBD1
V gene: TRBV20-1
clone size: many
CDR3 protein: CSARRTGGGYGYTF
CDR3 DNA: TGCAGTGCTAGGAGGACAGGGGGCGGCTATGGCTACACCTTC

J gene: TRBJ1-1
D gene: .
V gene: TRBV5-1
clone size: .
CDR3 protein: CASSLEGPRNTEAFF
CDR3 DNA: TGCGCCAGCAGCTTGGAGGGCCCCCGGAACACTGAAGCTTTCTTT

J gene: TRBJ1-2
D gene: .
V gene: TRBV11-2
clone size: many
CDR3 protein: CASSLEAGRGNGYTF
CDR3 DNA: TGTGCCAGCAGCTTAGAAGCTGGCAGGGGAAATGGCTACACCTTC

J gene: TRBJ1-3
D gene: .
V gene: TRBV11-1
clone size: few
CDR3 protein: CASSLKRGSIHSGNTIYF
CDR3 DNA: TGTGCCAGCAGCTTAAAAAGGGGCTCAATACACTCTGGAAACACCATATATTTT

J gene: TRBJ2-5
D gene: TRBD1
V gene: TRBV6-6
clone size: .
CDR3 protein: CASSYPDREETQYF
CDR3 DNA: TGTGCCAGCAGTTACCCGGACAGGGAGGAGACCCAGTACTTC

J gene: TRBJ2-1
D gene: .
V gene: TRBV11-2
clone size: .
CDR3 protein: CASSFVSGRSGNEQFF
CDR3 DNA: TGTGCCAGCAGCTTTGTATCGGGGCGGTCTGGGAATGAGCAGTTCTTC

J gene: TRBJ2-1
D gene: TRBD2
V gene: TRBV25-1
clone size: .
CDR3 protein: CASSLLRSGLAGGEQFF
CDR3 DNA: TGTGCCAGCAGCTTATTGCGCTCCGGACTAGCGGGTGGGGAGCAGTTCTTC

J gene: TRBJ1-4
D gene: TRBD1
V gene: TRBV11-2
clone size: .
CDR3 protein: CASSSSDRKSEKLFF
CDR3 DNA: TGTGCCAGCAGCTCCTCGGACAGGAAGAGTGAAAAACTGTTTTTT